The subject of this entry is one T cell receptor beta chain. CDR3 length equals 14 residues. V lost 4 bases to trimming and J lost 2 bases, with 11 bases between them. Germline V gives CDR1 SGHRS, CDR2 YFSETQ. This entry is derived from a study of blood T cell repertoires in COVID-19. Across the study: Nucleic acid was either cDNA or gDNA, and it came from T cells, B-cell-depleted T cells, or PBMCs.

Original handling: Amplification with reference gene primers provided the estimates of nucleated cell counts. The repertoire was sequenced with immunoSEQ multiplex PCR; TCRdb's copy has only in-frame clones and lacks some. The V and J calls and the clone size are those of that table, but D and trimming were determined from the DNA. The table includes around 95,000 clones, 90% detected once. The specimen was peripheral blood. The gene calls are TRBV5-1 and TRBJ2-3; possibly TRBD1 for D (6 bases). The clonotype was recovered from a man aged 45 to 65 with acute or convalescent COVID-19. CDR3 region: CASSPGDNTDTQYF. DNA of the CDR3: TGCGCCAGCAGCCCCGGGGACAACACAGATACGCAGTATTTT.